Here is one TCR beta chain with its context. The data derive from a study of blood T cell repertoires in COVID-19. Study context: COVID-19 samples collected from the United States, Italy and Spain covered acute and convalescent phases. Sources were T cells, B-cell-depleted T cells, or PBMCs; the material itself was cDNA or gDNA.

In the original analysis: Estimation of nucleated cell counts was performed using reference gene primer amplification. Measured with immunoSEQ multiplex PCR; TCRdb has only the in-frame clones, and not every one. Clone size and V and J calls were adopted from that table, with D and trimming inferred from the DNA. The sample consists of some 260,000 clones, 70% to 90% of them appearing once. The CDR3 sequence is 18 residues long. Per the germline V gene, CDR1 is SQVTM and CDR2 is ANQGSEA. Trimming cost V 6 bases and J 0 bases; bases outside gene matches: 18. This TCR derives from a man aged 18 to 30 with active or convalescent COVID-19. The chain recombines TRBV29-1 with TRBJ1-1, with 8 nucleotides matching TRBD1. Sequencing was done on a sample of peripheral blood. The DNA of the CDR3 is TGCAGCGTCTCAGACAGGACAGGGAAGTCCATTTTGAACACTGAAGCTTTCTTT. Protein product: CSVSDRTGKSILNTEAFF.